The 27 T cell receptor beta chains below all came from one sample that was sequenced in a study of T-cell memory formation after mild COVID-19. TCRdb reprocessed the 5' RACE reads via MiXCR and lists one record per CDR3 protein. The top ten clones hold more than 20% of a sample with about 190,000 distinct CDR3 sequences, about 22% of them seen once. The specimen sequenced was PBMCs or a T cell subset sorted from them (not recorded which). The receptors originated from an adult woman who had mild COVID-19 (a few samples of this study predate the infection). Cell type and time point are not known.

This chain joins TRBV7-9 and TRBJ2-1; the match to TRBD2 covers 12 bases. Germline assignment: CDR1 SEHNR and CDR2 FQNEAQ (reference sequence). This CDR3 region has 16 residues. Trimming at V came to 4 bases and at J to 7 bases, leaving 8 bases not matched to a gene. The CDR3 region is CASSSRWTSGMNEQFF. In DNA form, the CDR3 reads TGTGCCAGCAGCTCTCGGTGGACTAGCGGGATGAATGAGCAGTTCTTC.

The V call is TRBV2, the J call TRBJ2-7; 8 nucleotides agree with TRBD2. Per the germline V gene, CDR1 is SNHLY and CDR2 is FYNNEI. After removal of 6 bases from V and 3 bases from J, the junction contained 10 bases not matched to a gene. This CDR3 is 15 amino acids long. CDR3 region: CASSGLALGNYEQYF. For the CDR3, the DNA is TGTGCCAGCAGCGGACTAGCTCTAGGGAACTACGAGCAGTACTTC.

This clonotype occurred once. The CDR3 region has the DNA TGCAGTGCAGAATCCGGGACAGGGGAAAGGGACGAGCAGTTCTTC. It translates to CSAESGTGERDEQFF. The chain couples TRBV20-1 to TRBJ2-1; 10 positions match TRBD1. The CDR3 length is 15 residues. From germline, CDR1 is DFQATT and CDR2 SNEGSKA (reference sequence). J was trimmed by 10 bases and V by 6 bases; bases with no gene match: 15.

The V and J genes are TRBV7-9 and TRBJ2-7; 9 nucleotides align to TRBD1. The CDR3 length is 15 residues. Germline V CDR1 and CDR2: SEHNR, FQNEAQ (reference sequence). V dropped 5 bases and J dropped 5; count of bases not matched to a gene: 10. The CDR3, as DNA: TGTGCCAGCAGCCCCTGGACAGGGGATTCCGACGAGCAGTACTTC. This translates into CASSPWTGDSDEQYF.

The chain combines TRBV7-2 with TRBJ1-5; D unresolved. V dropped 5 bases and J dropped 4 bases, with 9 bases sitting between them. CDR1 and CDR2 (germline): SGHTA, FQGNSA. The CDR3 length is 13 residues. The CDR3 DNA reads as TGTGCCAGCAGCCAAGTCTCGAATCAGCCCCAGCATTTT. This gives the protein CASSQVSNQPQHF.

This clonotype came up a few times. The chain couples TRBV30 to TRBJ2-7; D is undetermined. V gave up 0 bases and J gave up 1 base, with 4 bases separating them. Germline V gene sequence: CDR1 GTSNPN, CDR2 SVGIG (reference sequence). This CDR3 region has 12 residues. This CDR3 is CAWSVDSYEQYF. The CDR3 DNA reads TGTGCCTGGAGTGTCGATTCCTACGAGCAGTACTTC.

This clonotype was detected many times. V and J are TRBV6-2 or TRBV6-3 and TRBJ2-4; 7 bases fit TRBD2. The CDR3 totals 14 residues. J gave up 9 bases and V 0 bases, and 5 bases lay outside the gene matches. CDR1 is MNHEY, CDR2 SVGEGT, per germline. CDR3 nucleotide sequence: TGTGCCAGCAGTTACTCGAAGACGGGAGGCATTCAGTACTTC. Amino acid sequence: CASSYSKTGGIQYF.

This clonotype has a single count. This chain uses TRBV2 with TRBJ2-5; 7 positions match TRBD2. The V and J ends lost 0 bases and 7 bases, in that order; junction bases with no gene match: 8. Germline V CDR1 and CDR2: SNHLY, FYNNEI. This CDR3 spans 15 amino acids. The CDR3 reads CASSEALGLVVTQYF. The CDR3 DNA is TGTGCCAGCAGTGAAGCGCTTGGACTAGTAGTGACCCAGTACTTC.

The chain recombines TRBV9 with TRBJ2-3; 10 bases fit TRBD2. The length of the CDR3 is 15 residues. With 4 bases clipped from V and 6 bases from J, the junction kept 8 bases outside the gene matches. CDR1 and CDR2 from the germline V gene are SGDLS and YYNGEE. Here the CDR3 reads CASSQQLAGADTQYF. For the CDR3, the DNA is TGTGCCAGCAGCCAGCAGCTAGCGGGGGCCGATACGCAGTATTTT. Combining the CDR3 with reference TRBV9 and TRBJ2-3 gives the whole variable domain DSGVTQTPKHLITATGQRVTLRCSPRSGDLSVYWYQQSLDQGLQFLIQYYNGEERAKGNILERFSAQQFPDLHSELNLSSLELGDSALYFCASSQQLAGADTQYFGPGTRLTVL.

The CDR3 spells CSALEARGGPPGANVLTF. The CDR3 DNA reads TGCAGTGCCCTAGAGGCCCGAGGGGGGCCCCCTGGGGCCAACGTCCTGACTTTC. This chain links TRBV20-1 with TRBJ2-6; D tentatively fits TRBD1 or TRBD2 (6 bases each). The CDR3 spans 18 residues. V was clipped by 6 bases and J by 2 bases, with 23 bases between them. Germline CDR1 is DFQATT and CDR2 is SNEGSKA (reference sequence).

This clonotype was detected many times. This sequence joins TRBV7-9 and TRBJ2-1; no reliable D call. CDR3 length: 15 amino acids. Deletions cut 3 bases from V and 0 bases from J, with 9 bases between. CDR1 is SEHNR, CDR2 FQNEAQ, per germline (reference sequence). CDR3 in amino acids: CASSFRPTSYNEQFF. In DNA form, the CDR3 reads TGTGCCAGCAGCTTCCGTCCAACCTCCTACAATGAGCAGTTCTTC. The variable domain in full, completed from reference TRBV7-9 and TRBJ2-1, reads DTGVSQNPRHKITKRGQNVTFRCDPISEHNRLYWYRQTLGQGPEFLTYFQNEAQLEKSRLLSDRFSAERPKGSFSTLEIQRTEQGDSAMYLCASSFRPTSYNEQFFGPGTRLTVL.

The chain uses TRBV4-2 and TRBJ2-2; a possible D gene is TRBD1 (6 bases). This CDR3 has 14 residues. Trimming stripped 0 bases from V and 7 bases from J, with 9 bases between. Germline V lookup: CDR1 LGHNA, CDR2 YNFKEQ. CDR3 DNA: TGTGCCAGCAGCCAAGAGTTCAGGGGCGGGGAGCTGTTTTTT. This sequence encodes CASSQEFRGGELFF.

CDR3 protein: CASKHNGITSTDTQYF. Here the CDR3 DNA reads TGTGCCAGTAAACATAATGGAATCACGAGTACAGATACGCAGTATTTT. The chain links TRBV6-1 to TRBJ2-3; D gene unclear. Germline V gene sequence: CDR1 MNHNS, CDR2 SASEGT. Deletions cut 9 bases from V and 3 bases from J, with 22 bases between. The CDR3 consists of 16 residues.

This clonotype was found a few times. The chain uses TRBV18 and TRBJ2-5; tentative D call: TRBD2 (5 bases). The V gene's germline CDR1 is KGHSH and CDR2 LQKENI. This CDR3 is built from 15 residues. Trimming took 2 bases from V and 1 from J, leaving 11 bases between them. The CDR3 DNA follows: TGTGCCAGCTCACCAGGTGGAGCGGCCCAAGAGACCCAGTACTTC. This translates into CASSPGGAAQETQYF.

This chain connects TRBV6-1 to TRBJ2-1; 7 nucleotides match TRBD1. CDR3 length: 16 amino acids. Germline lookup yields CDR1 MNHNS and CDR2 SASEGT. Trimming took 4 bases from V and 0 from J; bases not matched to a gene: 6. CDR3 loop: CASSARTGLSYNEQFF. The CDR3 bases are TGTGCCAGCAGTGCGAGGACAGGCCTCTCCTACAATGAGCAGTTCTTC.

The chain is built from TRBV20-1 and TRBJ2-3; perhaps TRBD1 as D (6 bases). Germline-derived CDR1 and CDR2 are DFQATT and SNEGSKA (reference sequence). The CDR3 extends over 15 amino acids. V lost 2 bases to trimming and J lost 2 bases, with 14 bases between them. Here the CDR3 reads CSARSYRTDTDTQYF. In DNA, the CDR3 is TGCAGTGCTAGATCCTACCGGACAGACACAGATACGCAGTATTTT.

V and J are TRBV5-4 and TRBJ2-1; D call uncertain. Trimming shortened V by 4 bases and J by 3 bases, and 14 bases separated the two germline ends. CDR1 and CDR2 from the germline V gene are SGHNT and YYREEE (reference sequence). The CDR3 is 15 amino acids. The CDR3 reads CASSGPNSGYNEQFF. The CDR3 region has the DNA TGTGCCAGCAGCGGACCTAACTCTGGCTACAATGAGCAGTTCTTC.

The V gene is TRBV24-1, the J gene TRBJ2-5; 13 bases agree with TRBD2. J was trimmed by 1 base and V by 4 bases; bases with no gene match: 2. The CDR3 consists of 16 residues. In germline, CDR1 is KGHDR, CDR2 SFDVKD. This chain's CDR3 is CATSEGTSGVQETQYF. The CDR3, as DNA: TGTGCCACCAGTGAAGGGACTAGCGGGGTCCAAGAGACCCAGTACTTC.

This chain joins TRBV7-6 and TRBJ2-7; no firm D call. The CDR3 has 13 amino acids. V shed 5 bases and J shed 2 bases, with 10 bases lying between them. CDR1 SGHVS and CDR2 FNYEAQ come from the germline V gene. The CDR3 region is CASSPSWAYEQYF. In DNA, the CDR3 is TGTGCCAGCAGCCCTTCGTGGGCCTACGAGCAGTACTTC.

The sample holds a few counts of this clonotype. The chain joins TRBV2 to TRBJ2-1, with a weak D call TRBD2 (5 bases). Germline CDR1 SNHLY, CDR2 FYNNEI. This CDR3 is 14 amino acids long. V lost 10 bases, J lost 0 bases, and 13 bases lay in between. CDR3 bases: TGTGCCATCCCACCAGCGGACTCCTACAATGAGCAGTTCTTC. Translation: CAIPPADSYNEQFF.

J is TRBJ2-7 and V is TRBV7-6; D might be TRBD1 (6 bases). Germline assignment: CDR1 SGHVS and CDR2 FNYEAQ. V dropped 5 bases and J dropped 1 base, with 21 bases sitting between them. The CDR3 length is 17 residues. The CDR3 DNA follows: TGTGCCAGCAGCCCCGGGGCCTGGACAGCGTCTTCCTACGAGCAGTACTTC. Translated: CASSPGAWTASSYEQYF. Supplemented by reference TRBV7-6 and TRBJ2-7, the full variable domain reads GAGVSQSPRYKVTKRGQDVALRCDPISGHVSLYWYRQALGQGPEFLTYFNYEAQQDKSGLPNDRFSAERPEGSISTLTIQRTEQRDSAMYRCASSPGAWTASSYEQYFGPGTRLTVT.

The chain recombines TRBV4-1 with TRBJ2-2, with 7 bases aligning to TRBD1. Germline V gives CDR1 MGHRA, CDR2 YSYEKL. The CDR3 consists of 15 residues. V trimming: 0 bases; J trimming: 7 bases; junction bases outside the gene matches: 5. In nucleotides, the CDR3 is TGCGCCAGCAGCCAAGAAGGGGGCAAGGGCGGGGAGCTGTTTTTT. Encoded protein: CASSQEGGKGGELFF.

This clonotype showed up just a few times. This rearrangement joins TRBV20-1 to TRBJ2-1; 8 bases map to TRBD1. The CDR3 has 15 amino acids. The V gene end was trimmed by 0 bases and the J gene end by 8 bases; junction bases not matched to a gene: 9. Germline V gives CDR1 DFQATT, CDR2 SNEGSKA (reference sequence). CDR3 in amino acids: CSARDWRQGIDEQFF. As DNA, the CDR3 is TGCAGTGCTAGAGATTGGAGACAGGGGATCGATGAGCAGTTCTTC.

In its sample, this clonotype was seen a few times. The rearrangement uses TRBV19 and TRBJ2-3; TRBD2 agrees at 11 bases. With 5 bases clipped from V and 0 bases from J, the junction kept 4 bases outside the gene matches. The CDR3 consists of 16 residues. The V gene's germline CDR1 is LNHDA and CDR2 SQIVND (reference sequence). This CDR3 reads CASSFGLAGSTDTQYF. CDR3 sequence (DNA): TGTGCCAGTAGTTTTGGACTAGCGGGTAGCACAGATACGCAGTATTTT.

Points on this clonotype: A junction boundary mismatches the germline segment, possibly from a read error. The chain recombines TRBV7-7 with TRBJ2-7; tentatively, D is TRBD1 (6 bases). Per the germline V gene, CDR1 is SSHAT and CDR2 is FNYEAQ (reference sequence). The CDR3 is made up of 13 amino acids. The CDR3 protein is CASSPPPDRTHNF. Written as DNA, the CDR3 is TGTGCCAGCAGCCCCCCTCCCGACAGGACCCACAACTTC.

This clonotype was seen a handful of times. The rearrangement links TRBV15 to TRBJ2-7; TRBD2 matches at 8 bases. The V and J ends lost 1 base and 3 bases, in that order; junction bases with no gene match: 8. Germline CDR1 and CDR2: LNHNV and YYDKDF (reference sequence). The CDR3 consists of 16 residues. The CDR3 loop is CATSRGRGGRNYEQYF. The DNA for the CDR3 is TGTGCCACCAGCAGAGGACGGGGGGGAAGGAACTACGAGCAGTACTTC. Full variable domain (outside the CDR3, taken from reference TRBV15 and TRBJ2-7): DAMVIQNPRYQVTQFGKPVTLSCSQTLNHNVMYWYQQKSSQAPKLLFHYYDKDFNNEADTPDNFQSRRPNTSFCFLDIRSPGLGDTAMYLCATSRGRGGRNYEQYFGPGTRLTVT.

This clonotype occurred a few times. This rearrangement joins TRBV3-1 to TRBJ2-3; either TRBD1 or TRBD2 may supply D (5 bases each). The V and J ends lost 1 base and 6 bases respectively, with 14 bases between them. This CDR3 region has 15 residues. In germline, CDR1 is LGHDT, CDR2 YNNKEL (reference sequence). For the CDR3, the DNA is TGTGCCAGCAGCCAAGGAAAGGGGAGAGGGGATACGCAGTATTTT. This codes for CASSQGKGRGDTQYF.